This TCR beta chain comes out of a study of blood T cell repertoires in COVID-19 (TCRdb year 2020). Describing the broader study: Samples from collaborators originated in the United States, Italy and Spain and spanned both the acute and convalescent phases of COVID-19. The material from the prospective study consisted of cDNA or gDNA derived from T cells, B-cell-depleted T cells, or PBMCs. Deeply sampled blood TCRbeta repertoires from subjects exposed to, actively infected with, or recovered from COVID-19 were included in the dataset. The repertoires were released in a freely available public database intended as a resource for research on the immune response to SARS-CoV-2. The samples were drawn from two sources: the first 160 participants of the ongoing ImmuneRACE study, and 1,200 or so subjects contributed by 6 global collaborators. Sample metadata almost always included a de-identified subject ID, COVID-19 status, age in years and sex. Where available, HLA class I and class II types were taken from metadata supplied by the sample provider and were not determined by assay-based typing. The paper as a whole reports these results and caveats: Clinical and demographic metadata were provided uncurated, with the amount varying by source and participant.

About this clone: Its antigen specificity is not known. No much larger clone exists at a distance of one base, and base qualities are not known.

The immunoSEQ Assay, a bias-controlled multiplex PCR, was used to amplify TCRbeta CDR3 regions from genomic DNA. The authors' analysis ran thus. The number of nucleated cells in each sample was estimated from the amplification of reference gene primers within the assay. Sequence reads were collapsed and filtered to measure the absolute abundance of every unique TCRbeta CDR3 rearrangement. For each sample, productive Simpson clonality was calculated as the square root of Simpson's diversity index over productive rearrangements. TCRdb carries this immuneACCESS record with in-frame sequences only. Its versions omit some clonotypes, under half of them owing to an unresolved V gene in the studies checked, with the rest unexplained. The V and J calls and clone size come from that table; D and trimming were worked out from the DNA. The sample table contains 75,000 to 90,000 clones; only one count was recorded for about 90% of them. The top ten constitute under 8.5% of the sample.

In Seattle, one collaborating source enrolled patients while the infection was active and tracked those patients longitudinally over the course of disease. Collaborating institutions collected whole blood in K2EDTA tubes following their own protocols. For TCRbeta analysis, collaborator samples were shipped as frozen whole blood, as isolated PBMCs, or as DNA extracted from either sample type. From a lookup of the germline V gene, CDR1 and CDR2 are SGHAT and FQNNGV. The CDR3 measures 14 amino acids from cysteine to phenylalanine. Just the 42-base CDR3 DNA is kept, in frame starting at base 1. Unmatched junction bases come to 6, with V trimmed by 3 bases and J by 7 bases.

The TCR comes from a man younger than 35 with COVID-19, enrolled during active disease. The rearranged chain carries TRBV11-2 and TRBJ1-5; TRBD1 lines up with 7 middle nucleotides. The sample consisted of peripheral blood. The CDR3 region: CASSFTGARQPQHF. The bases are TGTGCCAGCAGCTTTACAGGGGCACGGCAGCCCCAGCATTTT.